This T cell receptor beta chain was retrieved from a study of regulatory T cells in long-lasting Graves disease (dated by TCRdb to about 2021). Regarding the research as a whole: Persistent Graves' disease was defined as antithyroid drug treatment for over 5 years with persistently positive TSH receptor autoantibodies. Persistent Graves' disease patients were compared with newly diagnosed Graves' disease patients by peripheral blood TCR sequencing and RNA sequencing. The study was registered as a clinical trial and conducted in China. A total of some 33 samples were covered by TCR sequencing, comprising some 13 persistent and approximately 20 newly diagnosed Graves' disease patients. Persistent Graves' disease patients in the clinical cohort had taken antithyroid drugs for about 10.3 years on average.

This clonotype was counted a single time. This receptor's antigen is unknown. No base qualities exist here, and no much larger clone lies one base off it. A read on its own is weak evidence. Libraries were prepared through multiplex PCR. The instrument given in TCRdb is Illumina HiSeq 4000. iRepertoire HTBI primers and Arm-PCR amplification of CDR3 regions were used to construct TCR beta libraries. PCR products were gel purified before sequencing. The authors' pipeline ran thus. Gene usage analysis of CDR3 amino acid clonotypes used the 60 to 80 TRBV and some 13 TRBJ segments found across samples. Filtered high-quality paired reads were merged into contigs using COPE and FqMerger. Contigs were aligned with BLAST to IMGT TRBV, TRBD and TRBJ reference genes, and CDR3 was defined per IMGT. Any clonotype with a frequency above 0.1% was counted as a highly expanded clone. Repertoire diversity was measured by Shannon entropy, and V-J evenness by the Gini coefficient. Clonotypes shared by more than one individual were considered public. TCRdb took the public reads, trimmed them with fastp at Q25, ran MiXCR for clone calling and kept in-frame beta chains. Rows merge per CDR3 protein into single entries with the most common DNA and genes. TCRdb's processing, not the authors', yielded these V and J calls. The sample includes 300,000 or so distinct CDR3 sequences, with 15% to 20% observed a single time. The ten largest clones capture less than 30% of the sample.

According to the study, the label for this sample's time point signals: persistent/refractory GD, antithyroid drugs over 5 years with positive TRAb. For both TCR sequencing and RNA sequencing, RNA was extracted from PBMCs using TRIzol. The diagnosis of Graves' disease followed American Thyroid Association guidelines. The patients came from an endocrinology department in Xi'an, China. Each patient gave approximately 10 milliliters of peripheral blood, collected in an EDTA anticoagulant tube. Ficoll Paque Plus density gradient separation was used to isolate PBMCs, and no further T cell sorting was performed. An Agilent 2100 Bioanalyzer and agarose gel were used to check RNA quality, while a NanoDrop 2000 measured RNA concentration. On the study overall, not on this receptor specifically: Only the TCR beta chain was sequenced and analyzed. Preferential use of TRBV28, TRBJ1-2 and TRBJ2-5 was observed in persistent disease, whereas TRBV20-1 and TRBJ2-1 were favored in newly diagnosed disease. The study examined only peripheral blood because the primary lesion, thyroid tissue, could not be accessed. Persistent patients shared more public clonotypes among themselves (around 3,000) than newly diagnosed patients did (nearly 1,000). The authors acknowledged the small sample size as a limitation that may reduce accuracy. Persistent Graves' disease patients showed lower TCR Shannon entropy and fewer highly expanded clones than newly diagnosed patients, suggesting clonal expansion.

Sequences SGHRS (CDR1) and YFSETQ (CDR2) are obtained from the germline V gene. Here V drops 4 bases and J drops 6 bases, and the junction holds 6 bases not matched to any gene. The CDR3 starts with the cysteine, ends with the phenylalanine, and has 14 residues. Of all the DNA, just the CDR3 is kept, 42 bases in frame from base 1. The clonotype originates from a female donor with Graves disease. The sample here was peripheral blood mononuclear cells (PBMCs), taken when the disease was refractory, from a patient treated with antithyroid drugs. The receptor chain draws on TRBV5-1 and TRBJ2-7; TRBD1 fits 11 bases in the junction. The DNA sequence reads TGCGCCAGCAGCAGGGGACAGGGGGGTGGCGAGCAGTACTTC. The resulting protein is CASSRGQGGGEQYF.